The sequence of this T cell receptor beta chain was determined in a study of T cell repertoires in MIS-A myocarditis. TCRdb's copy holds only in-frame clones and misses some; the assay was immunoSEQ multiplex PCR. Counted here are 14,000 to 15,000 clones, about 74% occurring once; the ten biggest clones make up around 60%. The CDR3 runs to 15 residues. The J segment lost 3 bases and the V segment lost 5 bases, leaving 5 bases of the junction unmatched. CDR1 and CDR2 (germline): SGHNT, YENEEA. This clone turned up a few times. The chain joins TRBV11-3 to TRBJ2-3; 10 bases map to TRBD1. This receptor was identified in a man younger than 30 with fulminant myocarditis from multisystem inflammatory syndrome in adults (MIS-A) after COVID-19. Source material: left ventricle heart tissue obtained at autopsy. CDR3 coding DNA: TGTGCCAGCAGCCCGGGACAGGGGCGGACAGATACGCAGTATTTT. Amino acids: CASSPGQGRTDTQYF.